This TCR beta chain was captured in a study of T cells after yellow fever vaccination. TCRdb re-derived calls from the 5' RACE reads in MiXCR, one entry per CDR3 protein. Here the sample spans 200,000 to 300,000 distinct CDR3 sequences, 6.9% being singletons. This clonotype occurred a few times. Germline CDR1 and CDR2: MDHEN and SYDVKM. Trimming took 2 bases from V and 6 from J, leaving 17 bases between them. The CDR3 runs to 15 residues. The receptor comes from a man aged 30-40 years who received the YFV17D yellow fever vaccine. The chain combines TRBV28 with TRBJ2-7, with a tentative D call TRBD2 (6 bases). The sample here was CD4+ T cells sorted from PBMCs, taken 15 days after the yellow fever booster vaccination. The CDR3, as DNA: TGTGCCAGCAGTTTAGCGGGGAATGGAATTATCGAGCAGTACTTC. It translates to CASSLAGNGIIEQYF.